These 11 T cell receptor beta chains originate from one sample sequenced in a study of tumor and adjacent non-tumor tissue in lung cancer. The template was RNA from unsorted bulk tissue. TCRbeta libraries were built with three rounds of nested PCR, modified from ARM-PCR. Via MiXCR, TCRdb re-called the multiplex PCR reads, giving one row per CDR3 protein. The sample yields over 110,000 distinct CDR3 sequences, around two thirds seen once. Material for sequencing was lung tumor tissue. Receptor source: a man in his sixties with small cell lung cancer.

A word on this clonotype: Given a much more abundant clone one base away, this may be a read error. The V call is TRBV28, the J call TRBJ1-5; 10 bases fit TRBD1. This CDR3 region has 16 residues. The germline V gene has CDR1 MDHEN and CDR2 SYDVKM. Trimming removed 5 bases from V and 6 bases from J; junction bases left unmatched: 10. CDR3: CASSPPDRGFGQPQHF. CDR3 sequence (DNA): TGTGCCAGCAGTCCGCCGGACAGGGGGTTCGGTCAGCCCCAGCATTTT.

As regards this clonotype: At one end, the junction sequence differs from germline, possibly due to a read error. V usage is TRBV11-2 and J usage is TRBJ1-1; perhaps TRBD1 as D (6 bases). The CDR3 extends over 15 amino acids. Germline CDR1 is SGHAT and CDR2 is FQNNGV. The CDR3 loop reads CTSNLVAGVNTEAFF. CDR3 nucleotide sequence: TGTACCAGCAACTTAGTGGCAGGGGTGAACACTGAAGCTTTCTTT.

To note about this clonotype: One base away lies a much larger clone, so this may be a sequencing read error. V usage is TRBV29-1 and J usage is TRBJ2-2, with D possibly matching TRBD1 (5 bases). Germline CDR1 reads SQVTM; CDR2 reads ANQGSEA. This CDR3 is built from 10 residues. CDR3 protein: CGANIGELFF. The CDR3 DNA reads TGCGGGGCGAACATCGGGGAGCTGTTTTTT.

This clonotype was picked up a small number of times. This chain uses TRBV4-2 with TRBJ2-3, with 9 bases identical to TRBD2. In germline, CDR1 is LGHNA, CDR2 YNFKEQ. CDR3 length: 16 amino acids. V shed 1 base, J shed 5 bases, and the junction held 7 bases outside the gene matches. CDR3: CASSQGAGGAGDTQYF. The CDR3 DNA reads TGTGCCAGCAGCCAAGGTGCGGGAGGGGCGGGAGATACGCAGTATTTT.

Only a few counts were recorded for this clonotype. The chain has TRBV4-2 and TRBJ2-5; maybe TRBD1 (5 bases). Germline loops: CDR1 LGHNA, CDR2 YNFKEQ. The V end was cut by 1 base, the J end by 0 bases, with 12 bases between. The CDR3 spans 16 residues. CDR3 sequence (DNA): TGTGCCAGCAGCCAAGGGGGCGCAGGGTACCAAGAGACCCAGTACTTC. Translation: CASSQGGAGYQETQYF.

The J gene is TRBJ1-3, the V gene TRBV12-3 or TRBV12-4, with D possibly matching TRBD1 (5 bases). The CDR3 contains 14 residues. V dropped 2 bases and J dropped 7 bases, with 12 bases sitting between them. CDR3 nucleotides: TGTGCCAGCAGTTTAAACAGGTTCGGGAACACCATATATTTT. Translating it yields CASSLNRFGNTIYF.

On this clonotype itself: The missing conserved phenylalanine or tryptophan at the end of this CDR3 makes a read error likely. The limits of the CDR3 on the DNA are not certain, so only TCRdb's listed CDR3 is given. The chain combines TRBV11-3 with TRBJ2-1; TRBD2, the table's D call, lacks a check against the DNA. The length of the CDR3 is 17 amino acids, counting both ends. The germline gives CDR1 SGHNT, CDR2 YENEEA. CDR3: CASSSGLAGGPYNDKFI.

The chain is built from TRBV20-1 and TRBJ2-1; 11 nucleotides line up with TRBD2. This CDR3 spans 12 amino acids. Germline loops: CDR1 DFQATT, CDR2 SNEGSKA (reference sequence). CDR3 DNA sequence: TGCAGCGGACTAGCGGGCGACAATGAGCAGTTCTTC. Encoded protein: CSGLAGDNEQFF.

This chain uses TRBV11-3 with TRBJ2-1; 11 nucleotides line up with TRBD2. J lost 8 bases, V lost 1 base, and 4 bases had no gene match. This CDR3 region has 15 residues. Germline V CDR1 and CDR2: SGHNT, YENEEA. This CDR3 reads CASSLGTSGSDEQFF. The CDR3 DNA sequence: TGTGCCAGCAGCTTAGGAACTAGCGGGAGTGATGAGCAGTTCTTC.

This clonotype was seen many times. The chain combines TRBV11-1 with TRBJ2-7; 11 bases fit TRBD1. Looked up from germline, CDR1 is SGHAT and CDR2 is FQDESV (reference sequence). The CDR3 spans 14 residues. V was pared by 6 bases and J by 6 bases, with 7 bases of the junction left unmatched. The CDR3 here is CASSSGTGGLEQYF. The CDR3 DNA reads TGTGCCAGCAGTTCCGGGACAGGGGGACTCGAGCAGTACTTC.

This clonotype was counted only a few times. The rearrangement uses TRBV29-1 and TRBJ1-1; no clear D gene. The V end lost 0 bases, the J end lost 4 bases, and 12 bases lay between the germline ends. CDR3 length equals 14 residues. The V gene's germline CDR1 is SQVTM and CDR2 ANQGSEA. CDR3 nucleotides: TGCAGCGTTGAAGATCGGAGTCACGGCACTGAAGCTTTCTTT. Protein sequence: CSVEDRSHGTEAFF.